This entry features one TCR beta chain sequence. Antigen specificity is unknown. This entry is derived from a study of T cell responses to AZD1222 COVID-19 vaccine. Across the whole study: Pooling was applied to second doses at about 4 or about 12 weeks. Study results and caveats: Repertoires were obtained only post-peak T cell response. When two AZD1222 doses had been given, Spike-specific TCR breadth and depth rose. Just a handful of AZD1222 recipients tested seropositive at baseline.

This CDR3 has 14 residues. CDR1 is SGHKS and CDR2 is YYEKEE in the germline V gene (reference sequence). Deletions cut 0 bases from V and 6 bases from J, with 10 bases between. Profiled with immunoSEQ multiplex PCR; TCRdb holds only in-frame clones, not every one. Of approximately 100,000 clones in the sample, roughly nine tenths are singletons; the top ten hold approximately 15%. The sequence was obtained from an adult in good health. The material sequenced was peripheral blood, taken on day 0 of AZD1222 vaccination. The chain joins TRBV5-5 to TRBJ2-1; unclear D gene. CDR3 sequence (DNA): TGTGCCAGCAGCTTGGTAGGGTCTAGCAATGAGCAGTTCTTC. This codes for CASSLVGSSNEQFF. The variable domain in full, completed from reference TRBV5-5 and TRBJ2-1, reads DAGVTQSPTHLIKTRGQQVTLRCSPISGHKSVSWYQQVLGQGPQFIFQYYEKEERGRGNFPDRFSARQFPNYSSELNVNALLLGDSALYLCASSLVGSSNEQFFGPGTRLTVL.